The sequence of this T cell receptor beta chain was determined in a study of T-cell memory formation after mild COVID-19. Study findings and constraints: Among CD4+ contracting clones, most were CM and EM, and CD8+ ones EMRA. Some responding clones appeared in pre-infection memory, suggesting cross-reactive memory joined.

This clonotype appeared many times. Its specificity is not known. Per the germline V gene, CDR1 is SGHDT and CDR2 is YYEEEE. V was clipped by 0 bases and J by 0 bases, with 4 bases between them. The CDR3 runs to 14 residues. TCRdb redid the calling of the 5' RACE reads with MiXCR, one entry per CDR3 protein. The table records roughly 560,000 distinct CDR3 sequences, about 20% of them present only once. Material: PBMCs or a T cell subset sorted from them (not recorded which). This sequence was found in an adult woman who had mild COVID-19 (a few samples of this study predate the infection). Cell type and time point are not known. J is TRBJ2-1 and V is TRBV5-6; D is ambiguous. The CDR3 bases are TGTGCCAGCAGCTTGGCCATCTCCTACAATGAGCAGTTCTTC. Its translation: CASSLAISYNEQFF.